These 12 T cell receptor beta chains were all obtained from the same sample, sequenced in a study of shared clonotypes between healthy human individuals. TCRdb's copy holds only in-frame clones and misses some; the assay was immunoSEQ multiplex PCR. The data contain about a million clones, about 75% of them singletons. Sequenced: memory CD4+ T cells sorted from blood. Subset denoted: CD45RA-negative fraction. These receptors were obtained from a man between 18 and 35 years old in good health.

The V call is TRBV28, the J call TRBJ1-2; possibly TRBD1 for D (5 bases). V dropped 8 bases and J dropped 4 bases, with 17 bases sitting between them. Germline V CDR1 and CDR2: MDHEN, SYDVKM. This CDR3 is 14 amino acids long. CDR3 sequence reads: CASGPPGPSYGYTF. The CDR3 coding sequence is TGTGCCAGCGGCCCTCCAGGGCCCTCCTATGGCTACACCTTC.

The chain carries TRBV7-9 and TRBJ2-3; TRBD2 is a possible D gene (5 bases). The V and J ends lost 5 bases and 0 bases respectively, with 9 bases between them. There are 14 residues in the CDR3. Germline V gene lookup returns CDR1 SEHNR and CDR2 FQNEAQ (reference sequence). The CDR3 here is CASSPGLSTDTQYF. The CDR3 DNA follows: TGTGCCAGCAGCCCCGGACTGAGCACAGATACGCAGTATTTT.

This clone has more than one count but fewer than ten. The same CDR3 also results from other DNA sequences found in this sample. V and J are TRBV19 and TRBJ2-7; D is perhaps TRBD1 (5 bases). This CDR3 has 13 residues. The V end lost 3 bases, the J end lost 4 bases, and 10 bases lay between the germline ends. Germline loops: CDR1 LNHDA, CDR2 SQIVND (reference sequence). CDR3 nucleotide sequence: TGTGCCAGTAGTATGGGCCAGGGTTACGAGCAGTACTTC. Protein: CASSMGQGYEQYF. The variable domain in full, with the rest retrieved from reference TRBV19 and TRBJ2-7, is DGGITQSPKYLFRKEGQNVTLSCEQNLNHDAMYWYRQDPGQGLRLIYYSQIVNDFQKGDIAEGYSVSREKKESFPLTVTSAQKNPTAFYLCASSMGQGYEQYFGPGTRLTVT.

This clone was detected a few times. The chain has TRBV10-2 and TRBJ1-4, with D possibly TRBD1 on 5 matching bases. Trimming removed 0 bases from V and 8 bases from J, with 13 bases in between. CDR3 length: 15 amino acids. Germline lookup yields CDR1 WSHSY and CDR2 SAAADI. This chain's CDR3 is CASSESRQGGEKLFF. CDR3 in DNA: TGCGCCAGCAGTGAGTCCAGGCAGGGAGGGGAAAAACTGTTTTTT.

The chain combines TRBV7-2 with TRBJ2-7; no definite D call. The V and J ends lost 3 bases and 7 bases respectively, with 7 bases between them. Germline V lookup: CDR1 SGHTA, CDR2 FQGNSA. The CDR3 loop spans 11 amino acids. The CDR3 region has the DNA TGTGCCAGCAGCTTTCGCCAGGAGCAGTACTTC. Translating it yields CASSFRQEQYF.

This clone was recorded a few times. Other DNA sequences in this specimen translate into the identical CDR3. The chain carries TRBV9 and TRBJ1-1; no reliable D call. Germline V gene data show CDR1 as SGDLS and CDR2 as YYNGEE. Deletions cut 0 bases from V and 0 bases from J, with 3 bases between. The CDR3 totals 13 residues. In DNA, the CDR3 is TGTGCCAGCAGCGTAGATCTGAACACTGAAGCTTTCTTT. Protein sequence: CASSVDLNTEAFF.

The gene calls are TRBV5-1 and TRBJ2-7; 11 bases agree with TRBD1. V trimming: 3 bases; J trimming: 4 bases; junction bases outside the gene matches: 3. CDR1 is SGHRS, CDR2 YFSETQ, per germline. CDR3 length equals 14 residues. CDR3 sequence (DNA): TGCGCCAGCAGCTCGGGACAGGGGGATTACGAGCAGTACTTC. Translation: CASSSGQGDYEQYF.

The genes are TRBV7-9 and TRBJ2-7; 10 bases are shared with TRBD2. CDR1 SEHNR and CDR2 FQNEAQ come from the germline V gene (reference sequence). The CDR3 loop spans 16 amino acids. Germline trimming cut 6 bases from V and 3 bases from J; bases unmatched to any gene: 11. The CDR3 loop reads CASSSSGRATNYEQYF. As DNA, the CDR3 is TGTGCCAGCAGTTCCAGCGGGAGGGCCACGAACTACGAGCAGTACTTC.

This clone came up a few times. This sequence joins TRBV7-9 and TRBJ2-7; 8 bases map to TRBD2. The CDR3 has 14 residues. The germline V gene has CDR1 SEHNR and CDR2 FQNEAQ (reference sequence). V lost 1 base and J lost 5; bases outside the gene matches: 4. Here the CDR3 DNA reads TGTGCCAGCAGCTTAGAGCGGGAGTTTAACGAGCAGTACTTC. This translates into CASSLEREFNEQYF.

This chain links TRBV5-6 with TRBJ2-7; 7 nucleotides align to TRBD2. The CDR3 consists of 13 residues. CDR1 and CDR2 from the germline V gene are SGHDT and YYEEEE. Trimming cost V 3 bases and J 2 bases; bases outside gene matches: 2. This CDR3 is CASSWGRAYEQYF. CDR3 nucleotides: TGTGCCAGCAGCTGGGGGAGGGCCTACGAGCAGTACTTC.

The chain carries TRBV7-3 and TRBJ1-2; D gene unclear. Germline V gene data show CDR1 as SGHTA and CDR2 as FQGTGA. The CDR3 runs 15 residues. The ends were cut back, 6 bases at V and 0 bases at J, with 14 bases in the middle. CDR3 nucleotides: TGTGCCAGCAGTCCCGGCCGGGTCACTAACTATGGCTACACCTTC. It is translated as CASSPGRVTNYGYTF.

This sequence joins TRBV7-9 and TRBJ2-2, with 10 positions matching TRBD2. Trimming removed 4 bases from V and 3 bases from J; junction bases left unmatched: 5. The CDR3 sequence is 16 residues long. Germline CDR1 and CDR2: SEHNR and FQNEAQ (reference sequence). CDR3 DNA: TGTGCCAGCAGCTCAAGGACTAGCGGATACACCGGGGAGCTGTTTTTT. It yields the protein CASSSRTSGYTGELFF.